Listed below are T cell receptor beta chains from one sample, sequenced in a study of CD8 T cells in ankylosing spondylitis. MiXCR was run by TCRdb on the 5' RACE reads, yielding one entry per CDR3 protein. The sample contains more than 600,000 distinct CDR3 sequences, under 20% of which appear only once. Source material: blood, either unsorted or a sorted T cell fraction (not recorded which). The receptors here all came from a male donor with ankylosing spondylitis. The CDR3 runs from the conserved cysteine through the conserved F or W. D genes are given only for firm matches. Rows may omit the clone size; those that give it use once, few, many or a size class.

v_call	d_call	j_call	clone_size	cdr3_nt	cdr3_aa
TRBV7-9	NA	TRBJ2-1	few	TGTGCCAGCAGCGCCGTAACCAATGAGCAGTTCTTC	CASSAVTNEQFF
TRBV4-1	NA	TRBJ1-1	NA	TGCGCCAGCAGCCAAGCCATCACCACTGAAGCTTTCTTT	CASSQAITTEAFF
TRBV24-1	TRBD1	TRBJ2-5	NA	TGTGCCACCGCGACAGGGAAGACAGAGACCCAGTACTTC	CATATGKTETQYF
TRBV29-1	TRBD1	TRBJ2-7	NA	TGCAGCGTTGAGCCGGGACAGGGACCTTACGAGCAGTACTTC	CSVEPGQGPYEQYF
TRBV5-1	NA	TRBJ1-5	NA	TGCGCCAGCAGCATAGACGGAGGAGATCAGCCCCAGCATTTT	CASSIDGGDQPQHF
TRBV11-1	NA	TRBJ2-1	NA	TGTGCCAGCAGCTTAGTTCAGGGGTTCCAGTTCTTC	CASSLVQGFQFF
TRBV12-3/TRBV12-4	TRBD1	TRBJ2-5	few	TGTGCCAGCAGTCGGGACAGGGGGCAAAGGGAGACCCAGTACTTC	CASSRDRGQRETQYF
TRBV12-3/TRBV12-4	NA	TRBJ2-3	NA	TGTGCCAGCAGTGGGTTCGTAGCTAGCACAGATACGCAGTATTTT	CASSGFVASTDTQYF
TRBV6-2/TRBV6-3	NA	TRBJ2-1	few	TGTGCCAGCACCCCCTCGTGGGGTAATGAGCAGTTCTTC	CASTPSWGNEQFF
TRBV5-1	NA	TRBJ2-5	few	TGCGCCAGCAGCCGGGGGGCCACCGCGGAAGAGACCCAGTACTTC	CASSRGATAEETQYF
TRBV12-3/TRBV12-4	TRBD1	TRBJ1-2	NA	TGTGCCACCTCCGGGACAGGGGCCTCAGCTAACTATGGCTACACCTTC	CATSGTGASANYGYTF
TRBV4-3	NA	TRBJ1-4	many	TGCGCCAGCAGCCGAGGACAGCCCCCGGCTAATGAAAAACTGTTTTTT	CASSRGQPPANEKLFF
TRBV2	NA	TRBJ1-2	few	TGTGCCAGCAGCCCCGGCGCGGAAAATGGCTACACCTTC	CASSPGAENGYTF
TRBV27	NA	TRBJ2-7	few	TGTGCCAGCAGTTTAGGACAGTTCTCCGAGCAGTACTTC	CASSLGQFSEQYF
TRBV28	NA	TRBJ1-4	NA	TGTGCCAGCAGTGCCCCCGGGACGGGAGGAGAAAAACTGTTTTTT	CASSAPGTGGEKLFF
TRBV9	NA	TRBJ2-6	NA	TGTGCCAGCAGCGTAGGGATGACAACTGGGGCCAACGTCCTGACTTTC	CASSVGMTTGANVLTF
TRBV9	NA	TRBJ1-2	NA	TGTGCCAGCAGCGCTACAGGGAGATATGGCTACACCTTC	CASSATGRYGYTF
TRBV9	TRBD1	TRBJ1-4	NA	TGTGCCAGCAGCGCCACAGGGGGCCCAAATGAAAAACTGTTTTTT	CASSATGGPNEKLFF
TRBV5-5	NA	TRBJ1-1	NA	TGTGCCAGCAGCTTGGACAGGGTGGCGAACACTGAAGCTTTCTTT	CASSLDRVANTEAFF
TRBV12-3/TRBV12-4	NA	TRBJ1-3	NA	TGTGCCAGCAGCCCAGCCCCAGGGTCTGGAAACACCATATATTTT	CASSPAPGSGNTIYF
TRBV5-1	NA	TRBJ1-1	few	TGCGCCAGCAGCTCACGGGGGGGGTACACTGAAGCTTTCTTT	CASSSRGGYTEAFF
TRBV11-2	TRBD2	TRBJ2-1	NA	TGTGCCAGCAGCTTACTTGGGACTAGCGGTAGTAGCTCCTACAATGAGCAGTTCTTC	CASSLLGTSGSSSYNEQFF
TRBV12-5	TRBD1	TRBJ1-3	NA	TGTGCTAGTGGTTTGAAGTTTGGACAGGCGGTATACTCTGGAAACACCATATATTTT	CASGLKFGQAVYSGNTIYF
TRBV4-2	TRBD2	TRBJ2-5	few	TGTGCCAGCAGCCAAGATGGGAGCGGGAGGCCCGGAGAGACCCAGTACTTC	CASSQDGSGRPGETQYF
TRBV29-1	NA	TRBJ1-4	few	TGCAGCGTGGGGGGGGGAACAGCTAATGAAAAACTGTTTTTT	CSVGGGTANEKLFF
TRBV6-5	NA	TRBJ2-1	NA	TGTGCCAGCAGTTACTCTTTACAGTCCTACAATGAGCAGTTCTTC	CASSYSLQSYNEQFF
TRBV5-6	NA	TRBJ1-1	few	TGTGCCAGCAGCTTTCCGGGGCTAGGGGAAGCTTTCTTT	CASSFPGLGEAFF
TRBV14	TRBD1	TRBJ1-2	few	TGTGCCAGCAGCCAAGCAGGGGGCTACTATGGCTACACCTTC	CASSQAGGYYGYTF
TRBV7-2	NA	TRBJ1-1	NA	TGTGCCAGCAGCCCGATAAACAGGGACACTGAAGCTTTCTTT	CASSPINRDTEAFF
TRBV20-1	TRBD2	TRBJ2-5	many	TGCAGTGCTAGAGATCGGAGGGAGGGCCAAGAGACCCAGTACTTC	CSARDRREGQETQYF
TRBV7-2	NA	TRBJ1-5	many	TGTGCCAGCAGCTTAGGGACCGGGGGTTATGAGCCCCAGCATTTT	CASSLGTGGYEPQHF
TRBV3-1	TRBD2	TRBJ2-5	NA	TGTGCCAGCAGCCAAGATTGGCTAGCGGTACAAGAGACCCAGTACTTC	CASSQDWLAVQETQYF
TRBV6-5	NA	TRBJ2-6	NA	TGTGCCAGCAGTTCCCACGGGACGGAGACCTCTGGGGCCAACGTCCTGACTTTC	CASSSHGTETSGANVLTF
TRBV28	TRBD1	TRBJ2-5	few	TGTGCCACCAAATTGGACAGGCGCCAAGAGACCCAGTACTTC	CATKLDRRQETQYF
TRBV27	NA	TRBJ1-1	few	TGTGCCAGCAGTTTAATGACAGCGAACACTGAAGCTTTCTTT	CASSLMTANTEAFF
TRBV2	TRBD1	TRBJ1-2	NA	TGTGCCAGCAGGGTACAGGGGGAGGACGGCTACACCTTC	CASRVQGEDGYTF
TRBV4-3	NA	TRBJ2-3	few	TGCGCCAGCAGCCAAGATGAGAGGGACACAGATACGCAGTATTTT	CASSQDERDTDTQYF
TRBV20-1	NA	TRBJ2-5	few	TGCAGTGCTAGGATGGGGGCTGAAGAGACCCAGTACTTC	CSARMGAEETQYF
TRBV5-1	NA	TRBJ2-5	few	TGCGCCAGCAGCTCAACCATTCAAGAGACCCAGTACTTC	CASSSTIQETQYF